This TCR beta chain was obtained from a study of T cell responses to AZD1222 COVID-19 vaccine. Study-wide findings and caveats: Repertoire sampling happened only post peak T cell response. Among those given AZD1222, only five to seven were seropositive at baseline.

The protocol was immunoSEQ multiplex PCR, while the TCRdb copy is restricted to in-frame clones and leaves out a portion. The repertoire holds about 120,000 clones, around 84% seen once, with 15% to 20% in the top ten. The V segment lost 0 bases and the J segment 7 bases; nucleotides outside the gene matches: 13. Germline V CDR1 and CDR2: LGHNA, YNFKEQ. The CDR3 length is 17 residues. Concerning this clone: The target antigen is unknown.

This specimen consisted of peripheral blood, obtained 28 days after the second AZD1222 dose. The sequence derives from an adult who received the AZD1222 COVID-19 vaccine. The chain carries TRBV4-2 and TRBJ2-3, with TRBD2 matching over 7 bases. The DNA of the CDR3 is TGTGCCAGCAGCCAAGATGTGGGTGCGGGAGTATGGAATACGCAGTATTTT. This encodes CASSQDVGAGVWNTQYF.